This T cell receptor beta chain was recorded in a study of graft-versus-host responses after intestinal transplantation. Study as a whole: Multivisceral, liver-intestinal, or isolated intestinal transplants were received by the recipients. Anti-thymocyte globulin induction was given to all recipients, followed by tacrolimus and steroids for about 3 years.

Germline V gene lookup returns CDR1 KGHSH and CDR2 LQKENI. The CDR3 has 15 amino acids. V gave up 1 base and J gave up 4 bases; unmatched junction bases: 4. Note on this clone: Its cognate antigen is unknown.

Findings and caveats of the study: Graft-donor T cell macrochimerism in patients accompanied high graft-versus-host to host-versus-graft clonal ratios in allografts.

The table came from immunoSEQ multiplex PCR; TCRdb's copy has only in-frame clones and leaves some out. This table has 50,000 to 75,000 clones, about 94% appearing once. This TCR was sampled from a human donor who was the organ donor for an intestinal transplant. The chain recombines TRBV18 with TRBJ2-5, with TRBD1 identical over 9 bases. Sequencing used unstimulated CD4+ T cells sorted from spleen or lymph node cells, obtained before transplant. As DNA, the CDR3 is TGTGCCAGCTCACCACTAGGACAGGGGATAGAGACCCAGTACTTC. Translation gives CASSPLGQGIETQYF.